A selection of T cell receptor beta chains follows, all from one sample in a study of OX40 agonist ivuxolimab in advanced cancers. The assay was immunoSEQ multiplex PCR, and TCRdb's table has in-frame clones only and misses some. The sample gives roughly 50,000 clones, roughly 86% of which show up once; 1% is in the top ten. Sequenced material: CD4+ or CD8+ T cells sorted from blood, taken in a trial of the OX40 agonist ivuxolimab. The receptor set was obtained from an adult with an advanced solid tumor such as melanoma, head and neck, liver or kidney cancer. Both conserved end residues are part of each CDR3. A D gene is named only where the DNA matches it firmly. Clone size appears in some rows only: once, few, many, or a class for an expanded clone.

TRBJ1-4 | TRBV27 | TRBD1 | once | CASSLDRGTNEKLFF | TGTGCCAGCAGTTTAGACAGGGGGACTAATGAAAAACTGTTTTTT
TRBJ1-6 | TRBV6-1 | - | - | CASGGRDGNSPLHF | TGTGCCAGCGGGGGTCGAGATGGGAATTCACCCCTCCACTTT
TRBJ1-4 | TRBV7-2 | - | once | CASTLSGVTNEKLFF | TGTGCCAGCACACTTTCAGGGGTAACTAATGAAAAACTGTTTTTT
TRBJ1-1 | TRBV4-2 | - | - | CASSQAGASKNTEAFF | TGTGCCAGCAGCCAAGCGGGGGCCAGTAAGAACACTGAAGCTTTCTTT
TRBJ2-7 | TRBV6-5 | - | - | CASSLSGANYEQYF | TGTGCCAGCAGTTTGAGTGGGGCCAACTACGAGCAGTACTTC
TRBJ1-1 | TRBV5-4 | - | - | CASSTSTAMNTEAFF | TGTGCCAGCAGCACAAGCACAGCGATGAACACTGAAGCTTTCTTT
TRBJ2-7 | TRBV4-1 | - | - | CASSQERQGQYYEQYF | TGCGCCAGCAGCCAAGAACGGCAGGGCCAATACTACGAGCAGTACTTC
TRBJ2-5 | TRBV18 | - | - | CASSPMTGRETQYF | TGTGCCAGCTCACCGATGACAGGGAGGGAGACCCAGTACTTC
TRBJ2-3 | TRBV18 | TRBD2 | - | CASSPLPGGGTDTQYF | TGTGCCAGCTCACCTCTACCGGGGGGGGGCACAGATACGCAGTATTTT
TRBJ1-1 | TRBV10-1 | - | few | CATSLEAFF | TGCGCCACCTCGCTTGAAGCTTTCTTT
TRBJ2-5 | TRBV6-1 | - | - | CANQGGETQYF | TGTGCCAACCAGGGGGGGGAGACCCAGTACTTC
TRBJ1-1 | TRBV7-2 | - | - | CASSLVPGWGSEAFF | TGTGCCAGCAGCTTAGTCCCAGGGTGGGGGTCTGAAGCTTTCTTT
TRBJ2-3 | TRBV5-1 | TRBD2 | - | CASAGARTDTQYF | TGCGCCAGCGCGGGAGCACGCACAGATACGCAGTATTTT
TRBJ1-5 | TRBV5-1 | - | once | CASSLESNQPQHF | TGCGCCAGCAGCTTGGAGAGCAATCAGCCCCAGCATTTT
TRBJ2-4 | TRBV10-3 | - | - | CAIREDIIKNIQYF | TGTGCCATCAGGGAGGACATTATCAAAAACATTCAGTACTTC
TRBJ1-1 | TRBV18 | TRBD1 | - | CASSKIGQGVSTEAFF | TGTGCCAGCTCTAAAATAGGGCAGGGGGTGTCCACTGAAGCTTTCTTT
TRBJ2-7 | TRBV6-5 | TRBD1 | - | CASSRGTVGAYEQYF | TGTGCCAGCAGTCGAGGGACAGTCGGGGCCTACGAGCAGTACTTC
TRBJ2-3 | TRBV7-3 | - | - | CASSLLARGSTDTQYF | TGTGCCAGCAGCTTATTGGCCAGGGGAAGCACAGATACGCAGTATTTT
TRBJ2-4 | TRBV14 | TRBD1 | - | CASSQTTLGTGATQLAKNIQYF | TGTGCCAGCAGCCAAACAACATTGGGGACAGGGGCGACTCAACTAGCCAAAAACATTCAGTACTTC
TRBJ1-6 | TRBV5-1 | TRBD1 | - | CASSLQGESYNSPLHF | TGCGCCAGCAGCCTACAGGGGGAATCCTATAATTCACCCCTCCACTTT
TRBJ1-1 | TRBV6-1 | TRBD1 | once | CASNKGGSNTEAFF | TGTGCCAGCAATAAAGGGGGCTCGAACACTGAAGCTTTCTTT
TRBJ2-7 | TRBV6-1 | - | - | CASSEARNTHYEQYF | TGTGCCAGCAGTGAAGCGCGGAATACCCACTACGAGCAGTACTTC
TRBJ1-6 | TRBV13 | - | - | CASSLGRGYNSPLHF | TGTGCCAGCAGCTTAGGGAGGGGTTATAATTCACCCCTCCACTTT
TRBJ2-3 | TRBV10-3 | TRBD2 | - | CAISSSGGALDTQYF | TGTGCCATCAGCTCTAGCGGGGGGGCCTTAGATACGCAGTATTTT
TRBJ2-7 | TRBV6-1 | - | - | CASSRGRIASYEQYF | TGTGCCAGCAGTCGTGGCAGAATTGCTTCCTACGAGCAGTACTTC
TRBJ1-6 | TRBV30 | - | few | CAWSVRGRGSPLHF | TGTGCCTGGAGTGTACGGGGCCGGGGATCACCCCTCCACTTT
TRBJ2-3 | TRBV15 | TRBD2 | few | CATSSRFAGGSTDTQYF | TGTGCCACCAGCAGTAGGTTTGCGGGGGGTAGCACAGATACGCAGTATTTT
TRBJ1-1 | TRBV5-1 | TRBD1 | - | CASSLATDRVRTEAFF | TGCGCCAGCAGCTTGGCGACGGACAGGGTGAGGACTGAAGCTTTCTTT
TRBJ1-2 | TRBV7-9 | - | once | CASSGQQHRSNYGYTF | TGTGCCAGCAGCGGGCAGCAACACCGATCTAACTATGGCTACACCTTC
TRBJ1-5 | TRBV29-1 | - | once | CSVRLGLNQPQHF | TGCAGCGTCCGTCTGGGGCTGAATCAGCCCCAGCATTTT
TRBJ1-4 | TRBV19 | - | - | CASSTSRAGREKLFF | TGTGCCAGTAGTACATCCCGAGCGGGGCGTGAAAAACTGTTTTTT
TRBJ2-3 | TRBV2 | TRBD2 | - | CASSATSALRDTQYF | TGTGCCAGCAGTGCGACTAGCGCCCTGAGGGATACGCAGTATTTT
TRBJ2-1 | TRBV5-5 | TRBD1 | - | CASSPLGTGVRNEQFF | TGTGCCAGCAGCCCACTCGGGACAGGGGTTCGCAATGAGCAGTTCTTC
TRBJ1-1 | TRBV5-4 | - | - | CASSLGWSLNTEAFF | TGTGCCAGCAGCTTGGGGTGGTCACTGAACACTGAAGCTTTCTTT
TRBJ1-6 | TRBV18 | TRBD1 | - | CASTRTGRGSNSPLHF | TGTGCCAGCACACGGACAGGGCGAGGATCTAATTCACCCCTCCACTTT
TRBJ1-1 | TRBV27 | - | - | CASSLEGINTEAFF | TGTGCCAGCAGTCTAGAGGGGATAAACACTGAAGCTTTCTTT
TRBJ1-5 | TRBV4-1 | - | once | CASSQAPGIQPQHF | TGCGCCAGCAGCCAAGCCCCAGGGATCCAGCCCCAGCATTTT
TRBJ1-2 | TRBV18 | - | - | CASSPRTTHGYTF | TGTGCCAGCTCACCACGGACAACGCATGGCTACACCTTC
TRBJ2-5 | TRBV18 | TRBD2 | - | CASSPFLAGGSLETQYF | TGTGCCAGCTCACCTTTTCTAGCGGGGGGTTCGTTGGAGACCCAGTACTTC
TRBJ2-5 | TRBV6-5 | TRBD2 | - | CASSYSGGVETQYF | TGTGCCAGCAGTTACTCGGGAGGGGTCGAGACCCAGTACTTC
TRBJ2-1 | TRBV14 | TRBD2 | - | CASSPGLVGEQFF | TGTGCCAGCAGCCCGGGACTAGTAGGGGAGCAGTTCTTC
TRBJ1-5 | TRBV19 | - | - | CASKAQGVPNNQPQHF | TGTGCCAGTAAGGCACAGGGAGTACCAAACAATCAGCCCCAGCATTTT
TRBJ1-6 | TRBV5-8 | - | once | CASSKHGTGSPLHF | TGTGCCAGCAGCAAACACGGTACTGGATCACCCCTCCACTTT
TRBJ2-6 | TRBV7-3 | - | medium-sized | CASSLMGPGANVLTF | TGTGCCAGCAGCTTAATGGGTCCCGGGGCCAACGTCCTGACTTTC
TRBJ1-1 | TRBV5-1 | - | once | CASSLAGGGNTEAFF | TGCGCCAGCAGCTTGGCCGGAGGGGGGAACACTGAAGCTTTCTTT
TRBJ1-4 | TRBV7-9 | - | - | CASSGVGGGDEKLFF | TGTGCCAGCAGCGGTGTTGGGGGCGGGGATGAAAAACTGTTTTTT
TRBJ1-3 | TRBV6-1 | TRBD1 | - | CASSEVAGGTSGNTIYF | TGTGCCAGCAGTGAAGTGGCAGGGGGCACCTCTGGAAACACCATATATTTT
TRBJ2-3 | TRBV5-1 | - | - | CASSLTGGEIADTQYF | TGCGCCAGCAGCTTGACAGGGGGGGAAATAGCAGATACGCAGTATTTT
TRBJ2-1 | TRBV7-6 | TRBD2 | - | CASSPTSGAYNEQFF | TGTGCCAGCAGCCCTACTAGCGGGGCCTACAATGAGCAGTTCTTC
TRBJ2-5 | TRBV2 | - | once | CASRGAVETQYF | TGTGCCAGCAGGGGGGCGGTAGAGACCCAGTACTTC
TRBJ1-5 | TRBV4-1 | TRBD1 | - | CASSPTGQVNQPQHF | TGCGCCAGCAGCCCTACGGGACAGGTAAATCAGCCCCAGCATTTT
TRBJ1-4 | TRBV15 | TRBD1 | - | CATSRVGGQGVEKLFF | TGTGCCACCAGCAGAGTCGGCGGGCAGGGGGTGGAAAAACTGTTTTTT
TRBJ1-1 | TRBV5-8 | - | once | CASIELEAFF | TGTGCCAGCATAGAACTTGAAGCTTTCTTT
TRBJ1-2 | TRBV7-9 | - | - | CASSYTGYGYTF | TGTGCCAGCAGCTATACAGGGTATGGCTACACCTTC
TRBJ1-2 | TRBV7-8 | TRBD1 | few | CASSLGGQGEKGYTF | TGTGCCAGCAGCTTAGGGGGACAGGGGGAAAAAGGCTACACCTTC
TRBJ1-1 | TRBV7-6 | - | - | CASSQNKGDTEAFF | TGTGCCAGCAGCCAAAATAAAGGGGACACTGAAGCTTTCTTT